Sequencing of this TCR beta chain was carried out in a study of blood T cell repertoires in COVID-19. Study in general: Samples representing acute and convalescent COVID-19 were sourced from the United States, Italy and Spain.

The protocol was immunoSEQ multiplex PCR, while the TCRdb copy is restricted to in-frame clones and leaves out a portion. The profile shows roughly 480,000 clones, roughly 89% of them singletons. Only one count was recorded for this clone. Germline V CDR1 and CDR2: LNHDA, SQIVND (reference sequence). Trimming shortened V by 3 bases and J by 5 bases, and 16 bases separated the two germline ends. The CDR3 has 15 residues. The V and J genes are TRBV19 and TRBJ2-5, with a possible D match to TRBD2 (7 bases). The sequencing sample was made of peripheral blood. The sequence was obtained from a man between 18 and 29 years old with COVID-19, enrolled during active disease. This CDR3 is CASSIYLGGAETQYF. CDR3 nucleotides: TGTGCCAGTAGTATCTATTTGGGGGGGGCTGAGACCCAGTACTTC.